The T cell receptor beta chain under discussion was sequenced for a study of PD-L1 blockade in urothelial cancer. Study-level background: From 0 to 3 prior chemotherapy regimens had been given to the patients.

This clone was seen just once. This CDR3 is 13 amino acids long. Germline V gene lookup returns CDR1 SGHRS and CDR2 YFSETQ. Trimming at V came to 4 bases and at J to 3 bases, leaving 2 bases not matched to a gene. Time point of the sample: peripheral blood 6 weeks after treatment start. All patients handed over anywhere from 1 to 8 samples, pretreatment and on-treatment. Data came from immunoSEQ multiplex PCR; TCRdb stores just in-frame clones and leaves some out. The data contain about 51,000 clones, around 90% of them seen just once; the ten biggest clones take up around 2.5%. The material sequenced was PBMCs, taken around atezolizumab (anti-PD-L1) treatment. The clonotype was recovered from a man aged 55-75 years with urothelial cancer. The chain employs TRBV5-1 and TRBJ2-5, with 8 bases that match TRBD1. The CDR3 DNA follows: TGCGCCAGCAGCAGGGGACAGGAAGAGACCCAGTACTTC. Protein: CASSRGQEETQYF.